The 30 T cell receptor beta chains given below trace back to one sample, sequenced in a study of siplizumab effects on memory and regulatory T cells. Profiling relied on immunoSEQ multiplex PCR, and the TCRdb table lists in-frame clones only, not all of them. The sample lists some 100,000 clones, under 95% occurring once. Sequencing input: Tregs sorted from blood. Receptors originate from a human donor in good health.

This chain joins TRBV15 and TRBJ2-3, with D perhaps assigned TRBD1 or TRBD2 (6 bases each). In germline, CDR1 is LNHNV, CDR2 YYDKDF (reference sequence). V lost 0 bases and J 3 bases, leaving 10 bases between the germline ends. The CDR3 covers 15 residues. The CDR3: CATSRDLGGTDTQYF. In DNA form, the CDR3 reads TGTGCCACCAGCAGAGATTTAGGGGGGACAGATACGCAGTATTTT.

This clone came up once. The V gene is TRBV5-5, the J gene TRBJ1-2; 10 positions match TRBD1. The CDR3 consists of 16 residues. V shed 4 bases and J 7 bases; nucleotides not matched to a gene: 13. CDR1 is SGHKS, CDR2 YYEKEE, per germline (reference sequence). The CDR3 loop is CASSLRTGGSFTGYTF. Written as DNA, the CDR3 is TGTGCCAGCAGCCTGCGGACAGGGGGTTCCTTTACTGGCTACACCTTC.

This clone has only a few counts. The chain carries TRBV18 and TRBJ2-3; perhaps TRBD2 as D (5 bases). Trimming took off 2 bases at V and 1 base at J, with 7 bases between the two ends. This CDR3 region has 14 residues. CDR1 KGHSH and CDR2 LQKENI come from the germline V gene. DNA for the CDR3: TGTGCCAGCTCACCAAACGGGGGCACAGATACGCAGTATTTT. Protein sequence: CASSPNGGTDTQYF.

The table lists this clone with a count of one. This CDR3 is CASLGGSGNTIYF. Written as DNA, the CDR3 is TGTGCCAGCTTGGGGGGCTCTGGAAACACCATATATTTT. This chain uses TRBV6-1 with TRBJ1-3, with a weak D call TRBD1 (5 bases). Germline V gene sequence: CDR1 MNHNS, CDR2 SASEGT. CDR3 length equals 13 residues. V lost 8 bases to trimming and J lost 0 bases, with 8 bases between them.

The V gene is TRBV7-6, the J gene TRBJ2-7; no reliable D call. This CDR3 comprises 11 residues. V gave up 1 base and J gave up 6 bases, with 4 bases separating them. CDR1 SGHVS and CDR2 FNYEAQ come from the germline V gene. This CDR3 is CASSLDREQYF. Written as DNA, the CDR3 is TGTGCCAGCAGCTTAGACCGCGAGCAGTACTTC. Full variable domain (missing parts from reference TRBV7-6 and TRBJ2-7): GAGVSQSPRYKVTKRGQDVALRCDPISGHVSLYWYRQALGQGPEFLTYFNYEAQQDKSGLPNDRFSAERPEGSISTLTIQRTEQRDSAMYRCASSLDREQYFGPGTRLTVT.

The chain is built from TRBV6-4 and TRBJ2-1; D not certain. V was clipped by 5 bases and J by 8 bases, with 10 bases between them. The CDR3 is made up of 12 amino acids. Germline values: CDR1 MRHNA, CDR2 SNTAGT. This chain's CDR3 is CASSNFRYEQFF. The CDR3 DNA reads as TGTGCCAGCAGTAACTTCCGATATGAGCAGTTCTTC.

The chain links TRBV5-6 to TRBJ1-5, with D maybe TRBD1 (6 bases). The CDR3 sequence is 15 residues long. The V end was cut by 0 bases, the J end by 11 bases, with 18 bases between. The V gene's germline CDR1 is SGHDT and CDR2 YYEEEE. The CDR3 nucleotides are TGTGCCAGCAGCTTGGCCTCGACAGGTTCGTGGGCCCAGCATTTT. Protein product: CASSLASTGSWAQHF.

The J gene is TRBJ1-4, the V gene TRBV19; D unresolved. The CDR3 sequence is 12 residues long. V was shortened by 5 bases and J by 8 bases, with 9 bases between the two germline ends. CDR1 and CDR2 (germline): LNHDA, SQIVND (reference sequence). The CDR3 loop reads CASSLEWEKLFF. The CDR3 DNA is TGTGCCAGTAGTCTCGAGTGGGAAAAACTGTTTTTT.

Turning to this clone: The same CDR3 also results from other DNA sequences found in this sample. The rearrangement joins TRBV6-5 to TRBJ2-3; TRBD2 might be the D (6 bases). The CDR3 has 15 residues. V shed 2 bases and J shed 1 base, with 10 bases lying between them. From germline, CDR1 is MNHEY and CDR2 SVGAGI. The CDR3: CASSYAGGGTDTQYF. The CDR3 DNA reads TGTGCCAGCAGTTACGCCGGAGGGGGCACAGATACGCAGTATTTT.

This chain uses TRBV18 with TRBJ1-1; TRBD1 agrees at 7 bases. Germline CDR1 KGHSH, CDR2 LQKENI. This CDR3 has 12 amino acids. Trimming took 7 bases from V and 3 from J; bases not matched to a gene: 2. This CDR3 reads CASFGTDTEAFF. In DNA, the CDR3 is TGTGCCAGCTTTGGGACAGACACTGAAGCTTTCTTT.

The chain is built from TRBV6-5 and TRBJ2-2; no definite D call. Trimming shortened V by 10 bases and J by 0 bases, and 12 bases separated the two germline ends. The CDR3 length is 14 residues. Germline values: CDR1 MNHEY, CDR2 SVGAGI. CDR3 coding DNA: TGTGCCACCGGAAGTGTCGCGAACACCGGGGAGCTGTTTTTT. It codes for CATGSVANTGELFF.

This chain uses TRBV19 with TRBJ1-2; D not certain. CDR3 length: 14 amino acids. The V gene's germline CDR1 is LNHDA and CDR2 SQIVND (reference sequence). V lost 4 bases and J lost 4, with 13 bases in between. CDR3 loop: CASSKDSWSYGYTF. For the CDR3, the DNA is TGTGCCAGTAGTAAGGACTCCTGGAGCTATGGCTACACCTTC. The whole variable domain, filled in from reference TRBV19 and TRBJ1-2, reads DGGITQSPKYLFRKEGQNVTLSCEQNLNHDAMYWYRQDPGQGLRLIYYSQIVNDFQKGDIAEGYSVSREKKESFPLTVTSAQKNPTAFYLCASSKDSWSYGYTFGSGTRLTVV.

The CDR3 loop is CSVDVSITDTQYF. The CDR3 bases are TGCAGCGTTGATGTCTCGATCACAGATACGCAGTATTTT. The rearrangement links TRBV29-1 to TRBJ2-3; D is unclear. V was pared by 3 bases and J by 2 bases, with 9 bases between. The germline gives CDR1 SQVTM, CDR2 ANQGSEA. The CDR3 runs to 13 residues.

The chain joins TRBV20-1 to TRBJ2-7; D remains ambiguous. The CDR3 has 11 residues. CDR1 DFQATT and CDR2 SNEGSKA come from the germline V gene (reference sequence). V lost 5 bases to trimming and J lost 6 bases, with 11 bases between them. This CDR3 reads CSAVIELEQYF. Here the CDR3 DNA reads TGCAGTGCTGTAATAGAGCTCGAGCAGTACTTC.

This clone was counted a single time. This chain uses TRBV9 with TRBJ2-3, with 7 bases aligning to TRBD2. The CDR3 extends over 19 amino acids. Germline V CDR1 and CDR2: SGDLS, YYNGEE. After removal of 4 bases from V and 2 bases from J, the junction contained 19 bases not matched to a gene. The CDR3 here is CASSPYAGTGTTNTDTQYF. The CDR3 bases are TGTGCCAGCAGCCCCTATGCCGGCACCGGGACTACAAACACAGATACGCAGTATTTT.

This CDR3 is CAISEPLAEQFF. The CDR3 DNA reads TGTGCCATCAGTGAGCCCCTAGCGGAGCAGTTCTTC. The rearrangement uses TRBV10-3 and TRBJ2-1, with D possibly TRBD2 on 6 matching bases. With 2 bases removed from V and 10 bases from J, the gap between germline ends came to 9 bases. This CDR3 region has 12 residues. CDR1 and CDR2 from the germline V gene are ENHRY and SYGVKD.

The chain carries TRBV21-1 and TRBJ1-2. TRBV21-1 is flagged as a pseudogene. This CDR3 contains 10 residues. The CDR3 DNA sequence: TGTGCCGCCTCACCTGGTGGCTACACCTTC. The encoded protein is CAASPGGYTF.

The J gene is TRBJ1-5, the V gene TRBV5-6, with 8 nucleotides matching TRBD1. Germline values: CDR1 SGHDT, CDR2 YYEEEE. The ends lost 4 bases at V and 6 bases at J; junction bases unmatched: 9. There are 15 residues in the CDR3. The CDR3 nucleotides read TGTGCCAGCAGCGGACCTCGGGACAGGTCTCAGCCCCAGCATTTT. It is translated as CASSGPRDRSQPQHF.

J is TRBJ2-1 and V is TRBV5-1, with 9 bases lining up with TRBD1. V lost 3 bases, J lost 6 bases, and 13 bases stayed unmatched. The CDR3 extends over 17 amino acids. Per the germline V gene, CDR1 is SGHRS and CDR2 is YFSETQ. CDR3 in amino acids: CASSSIQGQGPINEQFF. The CDR3 DNA reads TGCGCCAGCAGCTCCATACAAGGACAGGGGCCGATCAATGAGCAGTTCTTC.

The V gene is TRBV6-6, the J gene TRBJ1-2; 7 bases map to TRBD1. From germline, CDR1 is MNHNY and CDR2 SVGAGI (reference sequence). The CDR3 consists of 14 residues. With V trimmed by 9 bases and J by 7 bases, 14 bases remained unmatched. CDR3 sequence: CASSPGQNVFGYTF. CDR3 DNA: TGTGCCAGTTCACCGGGACAGAACGTTTTTGGCTACACCTTC.

The chain couples TRBV10-3 to TRBJ2-3; TRBD2 agrees at 11 bases. The CDR3 is 13 residues long. J was trimmed by 3 bases and V by 10 bases; bases with no gene match: 3. Germline lookup yields CDR1 ENHRY and CDR2 SYGVKD. CDR3 amino acids: CATLAGGTDTQYF. In DNA form, the CDR3 reads TGTGCCACCTTAGCGGGAGGGACAGATACGCAGTATTTT.

This clone was counted once. This chain uses TRBV10-3 with TRBJ1-2; TRBD1 matches at 7 bases. CDR3 length equals 15 residues. The J segment lost 0 bases and the V segment lost 1 base, leaving 2 bases of the junction unmatched. Germline CDR1 reads ENHRY; CDR2 reads SYGVKD. CDR3 coding DNA: TGTGCCATCAGTGAGTGGACAGGACCTAACTATGGCTACACCTTC. Translating gives CAISEWTGPNYGYTF.

This sequence joins TRBV6-1 and TRBJ2-7, with D unclear. This CDR3 has 11 residues. The germline V and J ends were trimmed by 6 bases and 3 bases, with 6 bases remaining between them. Germline V lookup: CDR1 MNHNS, CDR2 SASEGT. The CDR3 DNA reads as TGTGCCAGCAGGGCACGCTACGAGCAGTACTTC. It is translated as CASRARYEQYF.

V is TRBV6-6 and J is TRBJ2-7, with D perhaps TRBD2 (5 bases). Germline V gene lookup returns CDR1 MNHNY and CDR2 SVGAGI (reference sequence). V lost 0 bases and J 0 bases, leaving 12 bases between the germline ends. This CDR3 has 16 amino acids. In DNA form, the CDR3 reads TGTGCCAGCAGTTACTCAAGAGGGAGTATCTCCTACGAGCAGTACTTC. Its protein is CASSYSRGSISYEQYF.

The chain carries TRBV6-5 and TRBJ1-1, with TRBD1 as a possible D gene (5 bases). Germline-derived CDR1 and CDR2 are MNHEY and SVGAGI. The CDR3 runs 15 residues. The germline V and J ends were trimmed by 2 bases and 1 base, with 11 bases remaining between them. CDR3 sequence: CASSYSLTANTEAFF. The CDR3 bases are TGTGCCAGCAGTTACAGTCTGACAGCGAACACTGAAGCTTTCTTT.

This chain links TRBV2 with TRBJ2-7; possibly TRBD1 for D (5 bases). Germline V gene lookup returns CDR1 SNHLY and CDR2 FYNNEI. The CDR3 covers 14 residues. V was shortened by 6 bases and J by 0 bases, with 12 bases between the two germline ends. CDR3 protein: CASRERTNSYEQYF. The CDR3, as DNA: TGTGCCAGCAGGGAGAGGACAAACTCCTACGAGCAGTACTTC.

Here the CDR3 DNA reads TGTGCCAGCAGCTATTCCGTTGGACAGCCCCAGCATTTT. The encoded protein is CASSYSVGQPQHF. This chain uses TRBV5-4 with TRBJ1-5, with unresolved D. The CDR3 extends over 13 amino acids. V gave up 3 bases and J gave up 7 bases, with 11 bases separating them. Germline V gene data show CDR1 as SGHNT and CDR2 as YYREEE (reference sequence). Complete variable domain (other parts from reference TRBV5-4 and TRBJ1-5): ETGVTQSPTHLIKTRGQQVTLRCSSQSGHNTVSWYQQALGQGPQFIFQYYREEENGRGNFPPRFSGLQFPNYSSELNVNALELDDSALYLCASSYSVGQPQHFGDGTRLSIL.

The rearrangement joins TRBV30 to TRBJ1-5, with TRBD1 as a possible D gene (5 bases). This CDR3 has 15 residues. Trimming took 0 bases from V and 1 from J, leaving 10 bases between them. Germline CDR1 is GTSNPN and CDR2 is SVGIG (reference sequence). CDR3 amino acids: CAWSVGGTSNQPQHF. Here the CDR3 DNA reads TGTGCCTGGAGTGTTGGTGGGACCAGCAATCAGCCCCAGCATTTT.

This sequence joins TRBV21-1 and TRBJ1-1. TRBV21-1 is noted as a pseudogene. There are 17 residues in the CDR3. The CDR3 sequence: CASAARGGSLDRTEAFF. The CDR3, as DNA: TGTGCCAGCGCCGCCCGGGGGGGCTCCTTAGATAGGACTGAAGCTTTCTTT.

V is TRBV18 and J is TRBJ2-5; no clear D gene. Looked up from germline, CDR1 is KGHSH and CDR2 is LQKENI. The CDR3 is made up of 13 amino acids. V was pared by 1 base and J by 4 bases, with 7 bases between. CDR3 DNA sequence: TGTGCCAGCTCACCACGGGTGGGAGAGACCCAGTACTTC. Translation gives CASSPRVGETQYF.